Presented here are 20 T cell receptor beta chains from one specimen sequenced in a study of CD8+CD57+ T cells in acquired aplastic anemia. Investigators profiled TCR beta VDJ and CDR3 from genomic DNA template. TCRdb reanalysed the reads using MiXCR and keeps one entry per CDR3 protein. The sample holds fewer than 85,000 distinct CDR3 sequences, about three quarters seen once. Sequenced patients had shown CD8+CD57+ cell expansion by flow cytometry. The sample taken for sequencing was sorted CD4+, CD8+, or CD8+CD57+ T cells (not recorded which) from PBMCs. Source of these receptors: a human donor with aplastic anemia.

The chain carries TRBV14 and TRBJ2-3; D is undetermined. The length of the CDR3 is 15 residues. Per the germline V gene, CDR1 is SGHDN and CDR2 is FVKESK. The ends were cut back, 4 bases at V and 0 bases at J, with 11 bases in the middle. CDR3 bases: TGTGCCAGCAGCCCACCGGCGGTTAGCACAGATACGCAGTATTTT. Protein product: CASSPPAVSTDTQYF.

The genes are TRBV15 and TRBJ2-3; D not certain. CDR1 is LNHNV, CDR2 YYDKDF, per germline (reference sequence). The ends were cut back, 0 bases at V and 6 bases at J, with 10 bases in the middle. CDR3 length: 14 amino acids. The CDR3 DNA is TGTGCCACCAGCAGAGACGGTGGGGTGGATACGCAGTATTTT. Translating it yields CATSRDGGVDTQYF.

The chain employs TRBV7-3 and TRBJ2-1; TRBD1 might be the D (6 bases). Germline loops: CDR1 SGHTA, CDR2 FQGTGA. CDR3 length equals 13 residues. The V end lost 4 bases, the J end lost 5 bases, and 9 bases lay between the germline ends. The CDR3 reads CASSSTGNNEQFF. CDR3 DNA sequence: TGTGCCAGCAGCTCGACAGGAAACAATGAGCAGTTCTTC.

The V gene is TRBV24-1, the J gene TRBJ2-2, with 7 nucleotides matching TRBD1. Trimming cost V 4 bases and J 1 base; bases outside gene matches: 11. Germline loops: CDR1 KGHDR, CDR2 SFDVKD. The CDR3 runs to 18 residues. CDR3 protein: CATSDTGVPTQNTGELFF. DNA of the CDR3: TGTGCCACCAGTGACACAGGGGTACCCACCCAGAACACCGGGGAGCTGTTTTTT.

This rearrangement joins TRBV12-3 or TRBV12-4 to TRBJ2-7; perhaps D is TRBD1 or TRBD2 (7 bases each). V shed 4 bases and J shed 2 bases, with 18 bases lying between them. This CDR3 region has 16 residues. Here the CDR3 DNA reads TGTGCCAGCAGTTCTTGGGGGGGACAGCGGACCTACGAGCAGTACTTC. Translating it yields CASSSWGGQRTYEQYF.

The CDR3 DNA is TGCAGCGTTGTGGGAGCGAGGGACACCGGGGAGCTGTTTTTT. Its translation: CSVVGARDTGELFF. J is TRBJ2-2 and V is TRBV29-1, with D possibly matching TRBD2 (5 bases). The germline CDR1 and CDR2 sequences are SQVTM and ANQGSEA. The CDR3 loop spans 14 amino acids. The V gene lost 4 bases and the J gene lost 3 bases, with 12 bases spanning the gap.

V and J are TRBV7-2 and TRBJ2-4; D is unresolved. Germline lookup yields CDR1 SGHTA and CDR2 FQGNSA. Trimming cost V 2 bases and J 7 bases, with 3 bases left between them. The CDR3 has 11 residues. The CDR3 DNA reads TGTGCCAGCAGCTTACGCAACATTCAGTACTTC. This sequence encodes CASSLRNIQYF.

The chain employs TRBV10-3 and TRBJ2-2, with 8 nucleotides matching TRBD2. Trimming took 11 bases from V and 0 from J; bases not matched to a gene: 8. Per the germline V gene, CDR1 is ENHRY and CDR2 is SYGVKD. There are 15 residues in the CDR3. The DNA of the CDR3 is TGTGCCGTCGATAGCGGGGCCCCGAACACCGGGGAGCTGTTTTTT. This sequence encodes CAVDSGAPNTGELFF.

This clonotype was observed a handful of times. CDR3 in amino acids: CASSPDRDVRRSPLHF. The CDR3 coding sequence is TGTGCCAGCAGCCCGGACAGGGACGTGAGGCGTTCACCCCTCCACTTT. This chain links TRBV4-2 with TRBJ1-6, with 8 positions matching TRBD1. V shed 4 bases, J shed 9 bases, and the junction held 11 bases outside the gene matches. CDR1 is LGHNA, CDR2 YNFKEQ, per germline. This CDR3 has 16 residues.

The chain employs TRBV15 and TRBJ1-2, with 9 bases identical to TRBD1. The V and J ends lost 3 bases and 8 bases, in that order; junction bases with no gene match: 4. This CDR3 contains 13 residues. Looked up from germline, CDR1 is LNHNV and CDR2 is YYDKDF (reference sequence). CDR3 amino acids: CATSREDRGGYTF. The CDR3 nucleotides read TGTGCCACCAGCAGGGAAGACAGGGGGGGCTACACCTTC.

The V and J genes are TRBV29-1 and TRBJ2-5, with D possibly TRBD2 on 6 matching bases. Trimming left V 7 bases short and J 0 bases short, with 15 bases between. CDR1 and CDR2 (germline): SQVTM, ANQGSEA. The CDR3 length is 14 residues. The CDR3 DNA follows: TGCAGCGCCCGGTTAGGGGACTACCAAGAGACCCAGTACTTC. It specifies CSARLGDYQETQYF.

This clonotype turned up a few times. The chain combines TRBV5-1 with TRBJ1-1, with unresolved D. The CDR3 has 13 residues. Trimming left V 0 bases short and J 3 bases short, with 6 bases between. The germline V gene encodes CDR1 SGHRS and CDR2 YFSETQ. The DNA of the CDR3 is TGCGCCAGCAGCTTGGCCATTGACACTGAAGCTTTCTTT. Translation: CASSLAIDTEAFF.

Only a few counts were recorded for this clonotype. The chain has TRBV9 and TRBJ1-2; no clear D. Germline-derived CDR1 and CDR2 are SGDLS and YYNGEE. The V gene lost 2 bases and the J gene lost 4 bases, with 15 bases spanning the gap. This CDR3 spans 15 amino acids. The CDR3 DNA reads TGTGCCAGCAGCGTCGACAAGGGCTCGGTCTATGGCTACACCTTC. It specifies CASSVDKGSVYGYTF.

This rearrangement joins TRBV9 to TRBJ1-1; no clear D. There are 12 residues in the CDR3. V gave up 3 bases and J gave up 2 bases, with 5 bases separating them. Germline assignment: CDR1 SGDLS and CDR2 YYNGEE. The CDR3 sequence is CASSEENTEAFF. CDR3 coding DNA: TGTGCCAGCAGCGAGGAAAACACTGAAGCTTTCTTT.

The rearrangement joins TRBV5-1 to TRBJ2-1; 8 nucleotides line up with TRBD1. CDR1 and CDR2 from the germline V gene are SGHRS and YFSETQ. J was trimmed by 6 bases and V by 1 base; bases with no gene match: 6. There are 15 residues in the CDR3. Here the CDR3 reads CASSLSQGAGNEQFF. CDR3 DNA sequence: TGCGCCAGCAGCTTGAGTCAGGGGGCAGGCAATGAGCAGTTCTTC. Variable domain in full (rest from reference TRBV5-1 and TRBJ2-1): KAGVTQTPRYLIKTRGQQVTLSCSPISGHRSVSWYQQTPGQGLQFLFEYFSETQRNKGNFPGRFSGRQFSNSRSEMNVSTLELGDSALYLCASSLSQGAGNEQFFGPGTRLTVL.

The genes are TRBV24-1 and TRBJ2-5; D might be TRBD1 or TRBD2, each matching 5 bases. This CDR3 region has 14 residues. V gave up 0 bases and J gave up 7 bases, with 11 bases separating them. Germline V gene lookup returns CDR1 KGHDR and CDR2 SFDVKD. In DNA, the CDR3 is TGTGCCACCAGTGATTTGGAGGGGATGGGGACCCAGTACTTC. Protein: CATSDLEGMGTQYF.

V gene TRBV15 combines with J gene TRBJ1-5; 8 nucleotides align to TRBD1. In germline, CDR1 is LNHNV, CDR2 YYDKDF (reference sequence). The length of the CDR3 is 16 residues. J gave up 4 bases and V 5 bases, and 10 bases lay outside the gene matches. The DNA for the CDR3 is TGTGCCACCAGCCGTGGACCTAGGACAGGGAATCAGCCCCAGCATTTT. This encodes CATSRGPRTGNQPQHF.

Comment on this clonotype: A read error may explain this, as a much larger clone is one base away. No DNA is shown, since the ends of the CDR3 on it are uncertain; the CDR3 is the one TCRdb lists. This chain links TRBV9 with TRBJ2-7; TRBD1, the table's D call, lacks a check against the DNA. Germline CDR1 SGDLS, CDR2 YYNGEE. The CDR3 totals 14 residues, both ends included. The CDR3 sequence: CACSAGDKYYEQYF.

The genes are TRBV24-1 and TRBJ2-1, with a tentative D call TRBD2 (7 bases). V lost 5 bases and J lost 10, with 11 bases in between. The CDR3 spans 12 residues. Germline loops: CDR1 KGHDR, CDR2 SFDVKD. CDR3 sequence (DNA): TGTGCCACCAGTGGGGGGGGCGGCGAGCAGTTCTTC. The encoded protein is CATSGGGGEQFF.

The chain recombines TRBV9 with TRBJ2-1, with unresolved D. This CDR3 is 13 amino acids long. Trimming removed 0 bases from V and 3 bases from J, with 4 bases in between. Germline values: CDR1 SGDLS, CDR2 YYNGEE. CDR3 coding DNA: TGTGCCAGCAGCGTAGCAGTCTACAATGAGCAGTTCTTC. It encodes CASSVAVYNEQFF.